This T cell receptor beta chain was recovered during a study of blood T cells in healthy people across ages. PCR was performed a second time for 7 to 11 cycles using a sample-barcoded 5' primer and a J-beta primer mix. Via MiXCR, TCRdb re-called the 5' RACE reads, giving one row per CDR3 protein. This table has about 1.4 million distinct CDR3 sequences, around 59% appearing once. This clonotype was picked up a small number of times. Germline CDR1 KGHSY, CDR2 FQNENV. The CDR3 contains 13 residues. V lost 2 bases and J lost 13, with 12 bases in between. The TCR sequence derives from a man aged 18 to 29 in good health. The chain carries TRBV16 and TRBJ1-6; D is unresolved. The sequencing sample was made of blood. The CDR3 region has the DNA TGTGCCAGCAGCCAAATTACAGTCGAGCCCCTCCACTTT. Its protein is CASSQITVEPLHF.